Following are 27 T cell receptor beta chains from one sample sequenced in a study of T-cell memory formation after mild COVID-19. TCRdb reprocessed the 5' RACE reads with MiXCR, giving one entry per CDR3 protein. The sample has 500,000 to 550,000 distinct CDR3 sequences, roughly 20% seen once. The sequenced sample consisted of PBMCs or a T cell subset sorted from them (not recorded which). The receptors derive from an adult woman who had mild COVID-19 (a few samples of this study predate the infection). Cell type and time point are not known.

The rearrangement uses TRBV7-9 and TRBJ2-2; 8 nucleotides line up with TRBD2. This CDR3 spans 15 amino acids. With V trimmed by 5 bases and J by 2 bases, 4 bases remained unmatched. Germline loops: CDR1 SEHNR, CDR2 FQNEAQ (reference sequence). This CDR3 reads CASSQTSGNTGELFF. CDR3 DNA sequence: TGTGCCAGCAGCCAAACTAGCGGTAACACCGGGGAGCTGTTTTTT.

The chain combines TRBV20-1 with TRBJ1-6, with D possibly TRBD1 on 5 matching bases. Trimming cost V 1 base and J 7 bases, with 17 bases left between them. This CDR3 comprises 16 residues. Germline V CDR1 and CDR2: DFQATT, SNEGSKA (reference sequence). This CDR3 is CSARGPLETDNSPLHF. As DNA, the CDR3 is TGCAGTGCTAGAGGGCCTTTGGAGACAGACAATTCACCCCTCCACTTT.

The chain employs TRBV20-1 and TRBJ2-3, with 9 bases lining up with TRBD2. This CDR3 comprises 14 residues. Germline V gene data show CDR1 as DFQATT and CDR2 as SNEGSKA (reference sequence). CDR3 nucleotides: TGCAGCGGAGCGGGAGGCCCTGGCACAGATACGCAGTATTTT. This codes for CSGAGGPGTDTQYF.

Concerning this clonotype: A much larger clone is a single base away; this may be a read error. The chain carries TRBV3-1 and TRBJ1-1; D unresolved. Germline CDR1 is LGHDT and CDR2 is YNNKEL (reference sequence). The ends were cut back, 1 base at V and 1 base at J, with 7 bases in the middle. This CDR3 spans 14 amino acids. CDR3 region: CASSQGLRNTEAFF. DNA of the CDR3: TGTGCCAGCAGCCAAGGTTTGCGGAACACTGAAGCTTTCTTT.

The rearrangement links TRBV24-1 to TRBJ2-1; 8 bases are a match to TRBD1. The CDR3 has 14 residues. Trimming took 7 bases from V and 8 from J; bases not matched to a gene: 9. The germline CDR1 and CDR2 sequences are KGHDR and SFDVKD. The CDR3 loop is CATRGPQGGDEQFF. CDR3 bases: TGTGCCACCAGGGGCCCACAGGGGGGCGATGAGCAGTTCTTC.

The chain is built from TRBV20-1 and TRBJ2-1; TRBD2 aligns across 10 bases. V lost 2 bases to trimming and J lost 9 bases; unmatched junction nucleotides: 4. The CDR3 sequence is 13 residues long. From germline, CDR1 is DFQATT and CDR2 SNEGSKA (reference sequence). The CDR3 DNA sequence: TGCAGTGCTAGACTAGCGGGGGAATTTGAGCAGTTCTTC. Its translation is CSARLAGEFEQFF.

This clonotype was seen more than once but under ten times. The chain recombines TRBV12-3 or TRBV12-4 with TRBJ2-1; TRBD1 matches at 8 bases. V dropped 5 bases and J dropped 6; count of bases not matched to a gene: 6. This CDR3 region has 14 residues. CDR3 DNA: TGTGCCAGCAGTCTTGGGACAGGATTCAATGAGCAGTTCTTC. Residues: CASSLGTGFNEQFF.

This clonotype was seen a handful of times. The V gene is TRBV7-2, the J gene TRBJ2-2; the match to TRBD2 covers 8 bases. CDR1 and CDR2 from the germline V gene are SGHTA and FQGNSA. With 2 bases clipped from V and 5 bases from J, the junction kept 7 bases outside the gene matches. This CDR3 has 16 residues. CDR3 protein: CASSLNVAGGTGELFF. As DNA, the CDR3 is TGTGCCAGCAGCTTAAACGTTGCGGGGGGAACCGGGGAGCTGTTTTTT.

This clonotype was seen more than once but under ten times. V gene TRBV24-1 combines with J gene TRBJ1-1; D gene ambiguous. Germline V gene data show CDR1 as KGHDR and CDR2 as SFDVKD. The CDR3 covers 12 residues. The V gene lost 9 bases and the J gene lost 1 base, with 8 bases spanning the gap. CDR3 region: CATRLGNTEAFF. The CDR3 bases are TGTGCCACCCGCCTCGGGAACACTGAAGCTTTCTTT.

The chain's CDR3 is CASSPNLWGAKNIQYF. In nucleotides, the CDR3 is TGTGCCAGCAGCCCAAACTTATGGGGAGCCAAAAACATTCAGTACTTC. This sequence joins TRBV7-2 and TRBJ2-4; D not resolved. The CDR3 contains 16 residues. CDR1 and CDR2 from the germline V gene are SGHTA and FQGNSA. V was shortened by 5 bases and J by 0 bases, with 14 bases between the two germline ends.

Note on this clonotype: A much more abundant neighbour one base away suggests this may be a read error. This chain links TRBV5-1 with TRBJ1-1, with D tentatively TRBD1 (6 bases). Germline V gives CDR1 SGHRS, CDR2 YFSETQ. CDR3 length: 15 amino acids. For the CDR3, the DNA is TGCTCCAGCAGCTCCCAGGGGTCGGGAGGAACTGAAGCTTTCTTT. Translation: CSSSSQGSGGTEAFF.

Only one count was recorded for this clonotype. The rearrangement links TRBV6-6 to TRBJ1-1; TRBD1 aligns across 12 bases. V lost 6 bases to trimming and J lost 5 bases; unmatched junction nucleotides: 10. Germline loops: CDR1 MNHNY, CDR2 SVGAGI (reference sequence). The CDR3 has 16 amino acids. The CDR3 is CASSRPGQGARTEAFF. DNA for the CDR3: TGTGCCAGCAGCCGCCCGGGACAGGGGGCGCGGACTGAAGCTTTCTTT.

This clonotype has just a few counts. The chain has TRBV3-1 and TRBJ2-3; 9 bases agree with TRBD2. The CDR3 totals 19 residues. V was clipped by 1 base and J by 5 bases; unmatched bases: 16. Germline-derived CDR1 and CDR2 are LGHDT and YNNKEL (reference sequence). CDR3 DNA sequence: TGTGCCAGCAGCCAAGCCTGGGACCGTAGCGGGAGAGGCGAAGATACGCAGTATTTT. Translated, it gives CASSQAWDRSGRGEDTQYF.

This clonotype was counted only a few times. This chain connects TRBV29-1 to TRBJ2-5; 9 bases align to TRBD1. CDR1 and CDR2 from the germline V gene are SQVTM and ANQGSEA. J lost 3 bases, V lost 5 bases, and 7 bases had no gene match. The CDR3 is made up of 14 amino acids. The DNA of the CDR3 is TGCAGCGTTTCTCCCGGGACAGGGAAAGAGACCCAGTACTTC. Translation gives CSVSPGTGKETQYF. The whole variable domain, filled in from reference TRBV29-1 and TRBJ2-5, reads SAVISQKPSRDICQRGTSLTIQCQVDSQVTMMFWYRQQPGQSLTLIATANQGSEATYESGFVIDKFPISRPNLTFSTLTVSNMSPEDSSIYLCSVSPGTGKETQYFGPGTRLLVL.

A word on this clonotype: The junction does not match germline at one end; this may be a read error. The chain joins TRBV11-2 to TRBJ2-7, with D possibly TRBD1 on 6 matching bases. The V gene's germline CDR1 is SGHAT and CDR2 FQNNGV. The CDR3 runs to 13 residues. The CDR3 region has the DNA TGTGCCAGCAGCTTAGCCCCCTCGGGACAAAGTCACTTC. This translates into CASSLAPSGQSHF.

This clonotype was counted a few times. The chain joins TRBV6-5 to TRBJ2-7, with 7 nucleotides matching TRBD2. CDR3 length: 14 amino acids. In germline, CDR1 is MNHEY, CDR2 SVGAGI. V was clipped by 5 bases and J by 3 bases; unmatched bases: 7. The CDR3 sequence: CASSRSGGNYEQYF. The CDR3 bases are TGTGCCAGCAGTCGCTCCGGGGGGAACTACGAGCAGTACTTC.

For the CDR3, the DNA is TGTGCCAGCAGTCTCCAGCGGGAGGGCCTACATGAGCAGTTCTTC. This sequence encodes CASSLQREGLHEQFF. The chain combines TRBV6-5 with TRBJ2-1, with 10 positions matching TRBD2. V gave up 5 bases and J gave up 8 bases; unmatched junction bases: 9. CDR3 length: 15 amino acids. Germline CDR1 reads MNHEY; CDR2 reads SVGAGI.

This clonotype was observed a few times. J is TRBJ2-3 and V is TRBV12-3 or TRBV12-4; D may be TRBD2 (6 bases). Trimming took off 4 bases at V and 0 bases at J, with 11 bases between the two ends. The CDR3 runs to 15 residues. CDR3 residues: CASSYVGTSTDTQYF. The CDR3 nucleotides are TGTGCCAGCAGTTATGTAGGGACTAGCACAGATACGCAGTATTTT.

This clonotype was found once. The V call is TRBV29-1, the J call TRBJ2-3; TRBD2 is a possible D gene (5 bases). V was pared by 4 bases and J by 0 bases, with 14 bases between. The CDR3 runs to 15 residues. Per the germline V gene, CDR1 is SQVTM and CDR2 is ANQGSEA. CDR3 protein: CSVGSEATSTDTQYF. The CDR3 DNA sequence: TGCAGCGTTGGGTCGGAGGCCACTAGCACAGATACGCAGTATTTT.

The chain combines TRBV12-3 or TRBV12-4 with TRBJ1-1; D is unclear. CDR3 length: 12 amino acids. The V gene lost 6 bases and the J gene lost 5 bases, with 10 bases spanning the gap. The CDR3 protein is CASSPARTEAFF. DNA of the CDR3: TGTGCCAGCAGCCCGGCCAGAACTGAAGCTTTCTTT.

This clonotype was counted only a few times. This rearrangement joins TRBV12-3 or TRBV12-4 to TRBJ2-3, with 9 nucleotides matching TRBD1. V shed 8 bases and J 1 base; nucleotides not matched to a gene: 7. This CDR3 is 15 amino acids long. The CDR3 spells CASYWTGAGTDTQYF. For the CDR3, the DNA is TGTGCCAGCTACTGGACAGGGGCTGGCACAGATACGCAGTATTTT.

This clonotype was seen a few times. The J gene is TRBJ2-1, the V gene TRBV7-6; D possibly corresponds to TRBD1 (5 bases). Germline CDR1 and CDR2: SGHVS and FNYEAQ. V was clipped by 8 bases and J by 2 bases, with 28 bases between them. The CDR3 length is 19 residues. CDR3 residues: CASGPEGAGLVFPYNEQFF. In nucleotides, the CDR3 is TGTGCCAGCGGCCCCGAAGGGGCAGGGTTGGTTTTCCCCTACAATGAGCAGTTCTTC.

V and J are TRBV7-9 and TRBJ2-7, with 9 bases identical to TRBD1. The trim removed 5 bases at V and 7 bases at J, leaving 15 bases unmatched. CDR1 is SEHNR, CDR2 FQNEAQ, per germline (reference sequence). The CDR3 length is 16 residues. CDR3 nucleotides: TGTGCCAGCAGCCCCCGGGACAGGGTTTATGGCGCTGAGCAGTACTTC. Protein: CASSPRDRVYGAEQYF. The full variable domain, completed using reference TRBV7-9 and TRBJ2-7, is DTGVSQNPRHKITKRGQNVTFRCDPISEHNRLYWYRQTLGQGPEFLTYFQNEAQLEKSRLLSDRFSAERPKGSFSTLEIQRTEQGDSAMYLCASSPRDRVYGAEQYFGPGTRLTVT.

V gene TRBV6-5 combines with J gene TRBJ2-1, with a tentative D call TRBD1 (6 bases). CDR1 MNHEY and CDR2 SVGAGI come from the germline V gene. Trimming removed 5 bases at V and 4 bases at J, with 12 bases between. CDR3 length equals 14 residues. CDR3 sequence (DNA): TGTGCCAGCAGTCCGGGACAAGCTTACAATGAGCAGTTCTTC. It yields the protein CASSPGQAYNEQFF.

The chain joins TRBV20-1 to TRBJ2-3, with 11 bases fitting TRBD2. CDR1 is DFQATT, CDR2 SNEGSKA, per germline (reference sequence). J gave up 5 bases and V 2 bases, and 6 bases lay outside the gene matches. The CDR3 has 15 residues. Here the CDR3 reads CSARSTSGSIDTQYF. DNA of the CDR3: TGCAGTGCTAGAAGTACTAGCGGGAGTATAGATACGCAGTATTTT.

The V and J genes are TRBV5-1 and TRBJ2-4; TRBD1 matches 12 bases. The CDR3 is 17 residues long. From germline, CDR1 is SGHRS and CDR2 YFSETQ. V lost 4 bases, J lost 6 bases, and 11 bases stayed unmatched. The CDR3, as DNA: TGCGCCAGCAGCAGGCCAGTTCCGGGACAGGGGGCAAACATTCAGTACTTC. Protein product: CASSRPVPGQGANIQYF. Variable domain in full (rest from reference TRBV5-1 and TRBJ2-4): KAGVTQTPRYLIKTRGQQVTLSCSPISGHRSVSWYQQTPGQGLQFLFEYFSETQRNKGNFPGRFSGRQFSNSRSEMNVSTLELGDSALYLCASSRPVPGQGANIQYFGAGTRLSVL.

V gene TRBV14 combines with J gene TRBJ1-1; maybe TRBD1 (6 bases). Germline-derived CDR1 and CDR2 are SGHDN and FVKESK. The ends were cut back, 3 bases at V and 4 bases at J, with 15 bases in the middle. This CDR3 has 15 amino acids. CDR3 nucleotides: TGTGCCAGCAGCCATCTAGGGGGATGGGGCACTGAAGCTTTCTTT. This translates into CASSHLGGWGTEAFF.